What follows are 25 T cell receptor beta chains derived from one specimen sequenced in a study of shared clonotypes between healthy human individuals. The repertoire was sequenced with immunoSEQ multiplex PCR; TCRdb's copy has only in-frame clones and lacks some. The sample holds a few million clones, over 85% seen once. Sample: naive CD4+ T cells from PBMCs. Subset indicated: CD45RA+ positively selected. The receptors stem from a man aged 18 to 30 in good health. Some clones in this sample may be carry-over from other donors' samples.

The V and J genes are TRBV27 and TRBJ2-7, with 9 bases fitting TRBD1. The CDR3 consists of 15 residues. V was clipped by 6 bases and J by 7 bases; unmatched bases: 13. Germline CDR1 MNHEY, CDR2 SMNVEV (reference sequence). The CDR3 sequence: CASRPLGQGIGEQYF. The CDR3 DNA follows: TGTGCCAGCAGGCCCCTGGGACAGGGAATAGGGGAGCAGTACTTC.

For this clone: Within the sample, other DNA sequences also encode this same CDR3. The chain links TRBV28 to TRBJ2-7; 10 nucleotides line up with TRBD1. The CDR3 spans 16 residues. V dropped 6 bases and J dropped 1; count of bases not matched to a gene: 9. The germline CDR1 and CDR2 sequences are MDHEN and SYDVKM. CDR3 sequence reads: CASSPGGDRGSYEQYF. Here the CDR3 DNA reads TGTGCCAGCAGCCCCGGGGGGGACAGGGGATCCTACGAGCAGTACTTC.

The V gene is TRBV5-4, the J gene TRBJ2-5; D is possibly TRBD1 or TRBD2 (7 bases each). Trimming stripped 0 bases from V and 2 bases from J, with 14 bases between. CDR3 length: 16 residues. The germline gives CDR1 SGHNT, CDR2 YYREEE (reference sequence). CDR3 amino acids: CASSLAGGTVQETQYF. Here the CDR3 DNA reads TGTGCCAGCAGCTTGGCCGGGGGGACAGTACAAGAGACCCAGTACTTC.

The rearrangement links TRBV27 to TRBJ2-3; 7 bases agree with TRBD2. There are 13 residues in the CDR3. Germline-derived CDR1 and CDR2 are MNHEY and SMNVEV (reference sequence). Trimming at V came to 5 bases and at J to 7 bases, leaving 6 bases not matched to a gene. The CDR3 loop reads CASSLSGTNTQYF. As DNA, the CDR3 is TGTGCCAGCAGTCTGAGCGGGACGAATACGCAGTATTTT.

The chain combines TRBV5-5 with TRBJ1-3, with D maybe TRBD1 (5 bases). Germline CDR1 and CDR2: SGHKS and YYEKEE (reference sequence). V was trimmed by 0 bases and J by 6 bases, leaving 13 bases between them. CDR3 length equals 15 residues. CDR3 region: CASSLDPGPQNTIYF. CDR3 coding DNA: TGTGCCAGCAGCTTGGATCCAGGGCCCCAAAACACCATATATTTT.

A remark on this clone: Other DNA sequences of this sample code for an identical CDR3. The chain is built from TRBV29-1 and TRBJ2-7; no reliable D call. There are 11 residues in the CDR3. CDR1 is SQVTM and CDR2 is ANQGSEA in the germline V gene. The V end lost 4 bases, the J end lost 4 bases, and 8 bases lay between the germline ends. The CDR3 loop reads CSVGETYEQYF. The CDR3 nucleotides read TGCAGCGTTGGGGAAACTTACGAGCAGTACTTC.

J is TRBJ1-5 and V is TRBV28, with D maybe TRBD1 (6 bases). CDR3 length: 15 residues. Per germline, CDR1 MDHEN and CDR2 SYDVKM. Trimming left V 5 bases short and J 3 bases short, with 14 bases between. CDR3 loop: CASSTTTGLNQPQHF. The CDR3 DNA reads as TGTGCCAGCAGTACAACGACAGGCCTCAATCAGCCCCAGCATTTT. Supplemented by reference TRBV28 and TRBJ1-5, the full variable domain reads DVKVTQSSRYLVKRTGEKVFLECVQDMDHENMFWYRQDPGLGLRLIYFSYDVKMKEKGDIPEGYSVSREKKERFSLILESASTNQTSMYLCASSTTTGLNQPQHFGDGTRLSIL.

The V and J genes are TRBV11-2 and TRBJ2-7; the match to TRBD1 covers 7 bases. From germline, CDR1 is SGHAT and CDR2 FQNNGV. The CDR3 contains 15 residues. With V trimmed by 0 bases and J by 3 bases, 5 bases remained unmatched. The CDR3 spells CASSLETGSYYEQYF. Written as DNA, the CDR3 is TGTGCCAGCAGCTTAGAGACAGGGTCCTACTACGAGCAGTACTTC.

V gene TRBV6-6 combines with J gene TRBJ2-7; D gene uncertain. The ends were cut back, 4 bases at V and 1 base at J, with 8 bases in the middle. CDR3 length equals 13 residues. The germline V gene has CDR1 MNHNY and CDR2 SVGAGI (reference sequence). DNA for the CDR3: TGTGCCAGCAGTTTCAGACGGTCCTACGAGCAGTACTTC. Residues: CASSFRRSYEQYF.

V gene TRBV27 combines with J gene TRBJ2-5; 7 nucleotides align to TRBD1. The V and J ends lost 3 bases and 5 bases, in that order; junction bases with no gene match: 6. The CDR3 has 14 residues. Per germline, CDR1 MNHEY and CDR2 SMNVEV (reference sequence). The chain's CDR3 is CASSFLQGTETQYF. The CDR3 DNA follows: TGTGCCAGCAGTTTCTTACAGGGGACGGAGACCCAGTACTTC.

This chain uses TRBV9 with TRBJ1-1; D not certain. The germline V gene encodes CDR1 SGDLS and CDR2 YYNGEE. The V gene lost 4 bases and the J gene lost 2 bases, with 12 bases spanning the gap. This CDR3 has 14 residues. The DNA of the CDR3 is TGTGCCAGCAGCCCCCAGGTCGGAAACACTGAAGCTTTCTTT. Amino acids: CASSPQVGNTEAFF.

J is TRBJ1-2 and V is TRBV20-1; no reliable D call. Germline V gene data show CDR1 as DFQATT and CDR2 as SNEGSKA (reference sequence). The CDR3 is 11 residues long. The V gene lost 1 base and the J gene lost 8 bases, with 8 bases spanning the gap. In DNA, the CDR3 is TGCAGTGCTAGAGTTGGGTTCGGCTACACCTTC. Its translation is CSARVGFGYTF.

V gene TRBV7-2 combines with J gene TRBJ2-5; weak D call: TRBD1 (7 bases). CDR3 size: 16 residues. The germline V and J ends were trimmed by 6 bases and 4 bases, with 21 bases remaining between them. The germline V gene encodes CDR1 SGHTA and CDR2 FQGNSA. CDR3: CASRSPGDRATETQYF. CDR3 nucleotide sequence: TGTGCCAGCAGATCCCCGGGGGACAGAGCTACAGAGACCCAGTACTTC.

The CDR3 nucleotides are TGTGCCAGCCAGGGGGAAGGCAATCAGCCCCAGCATTTT. Protein: CASQGEGNQPQHF. This chain links TRBV28 with TRBJ1-5; 7 nucleotides align to TRBD1. The CDR3 has 13 amino acids. V was pared by 8 bases and J by 2 bases, with 3 bases of the junction left unmatched. From germline, CDR1 is MDHEN and CDR2 SYDVKM. The complete variable domain, with remaining parts taken from reference TRBV28 and TRBJ1-5, reads DVKVTQSSRYLVKRTGEKVFLECVQDMDHENMFWYRQDPGLGLRLIYFSYDVKMKEKGDIPEGYSVSREKKERFSLILESASTNQTSMYLCASQGEGNQPQHFGDGTRLSIL.

A single count supports this clone. This rearrangement joins TRBV7-9 to TRBJ1-4; weak D call: TRBD1 (6 bases). V dropped 4 bases and J dropped 8 bases, with 17 bases sitting between them. This CDR3 is 15 amino acids long. Per the germline V gene, CDR1 is SEHNR and CDR2 is FQNEAQ (reference sequence). CDR3 coding DNA: TGTGCCAGCAGCTCACCGGCGGGGGCGAGGGAAAAACTGTTTTTT. Translated: CASSSPAGAREKLFF.

The rearrangement joins TRBV28 to TRBJ2-6, with D hard to call. The V gene lost 7 bases and the J gene lost 4 bases, with 11 bases spanning the gap. Germline V lookup: CDR1 MDHEN, CDR2 SYDVKM. The length of the CDR3 is 14 residues. CDR3 coding DNA: TGTGCCAGCAACCTCTACCCCGGGGCCAACGTCCTGACTTTC. Translated: CASNLYPGANVLTF. The full variable domain, its missing parts supplied by reference TRBV28 and TRBJ2-6, is DVKVTQSSRYLVKRTGEKVFLECVQDMDHENMFWYRQDPGLGLRLIYFSYDVKMKEKGDIPEGYSVSREKKERFSLILESASTNQTSMYLCASNLYPGANVLTFGAGSRLTVL.

This clone was counted at least ten times. This chain joins TRBV7-9 and TRBJ1-1; TRBD1 aligns across 9 bases. V lost 8 bases, J lost 4 bases, and 8 bases stayed unmatched. The V gene's germline CDR1 is SEHNR and CDR2 FQNEAQ (reference sequence). The CDR3 is made up of 14 amino acids. The CDR3 region is CASQLTGGITEAFF. As DNA, the CDR3 is TGTGCCAGCCAGTTAACAGGGGGCATCACTGAAGCTTTCTTT.

Turning to this clone: Other DNA sequences from this sample encode an identical CDR3 as well. V and J are TRBV9 and TRBJ2-2; 10 nucleotides match TRBD1. There are 16 residues in the CDR3. Germline CDR1 is SGDLS and CDR2 is YYNGEE. The V gene end was trimmed by 4 bases and the J gene end by 3 bases; junction bases not matched to a gene: 6. For the CDR3, the DNA is TGTGCCAGCAGCACGCGGACAGGGGGAGACACCGGGGAGCTGTTTTTT. It encodes CASSTRTGGDTGELFF.

As for this clone: Additional DNA sequences in this sample encode the identical CDR3. This chain uses TRBV7-9 with TRBJ2-5; 9 bases are shared with TRBD1. Per germline, CDR1 SEHNR and CDR2 FQNEAQ (reference sequence). The CDR3 runs to 14 residues. V was pared by 4 bases and J by 4 bases, with 4 bases of the junction left unmatched. The CDR3 bases are TGTGCCAGCAGCTCCACAGGGGGCGGAGAGACCCAGTACTTC. As protein: CASSSTGGGETQYF. Full variable domain (outside the CDR3, taken from reference TRBV7-9 and TRBJ2-5): DTGVSQNPRHKITKRGQNVTFRCDPISEHNRLYWYRQTLGQGPEFLTYFQNEAQLEKSRLLSDRFSAERPKGSFSTLEIQRTEQGDSAMYLCASSSTGGGETQYFGPGTRLLVL.

The V and J genes are TRBV10-3 and TRBJ2-7, with D uncertain. CDR1 is ENHRY and CDR2 is SYGVKD in the germline V gene. The V gene lost 6 bases and the J gene lost 0 bases, with 18 bases spanning the gap. There are 16 residues in the CDR3. CDR3 loop: CAIRSARGESSYEQYF. CDR3 sequence (DNA): TGTGCCATCAGGTCGGCTCGTGGCGAAAGCTCCTACGAGCAGTACTTC.

The genes are TRBV9 and TRBJ2-3, with 8 bases matching TRBD2. Germline V gene data show CDR1 as SGDLS and CDR2 as YYNGEE. V was pared by 0 bases and J by 2 bases, with 8 bases of the junction left unmatched. The CDR3 sequence is 17 residues long. The CDR3 sequence: CASSVGRTSRITDTQYF. The CDR3 nucleotides are TGTGCCAGCAGCGTAGGCCGGACTAGCAGGATCACAGATACGCAGTATTTT.

The count of this clone is one. This chain connects TRBV15 to TRBJ2-1; 13 positions agree with TRBD2. V lost 0 bases, J lost 9 bases, and 2 bases stayed unmatched. The CDR3 covers 15 residues. Germline V gene sequence: CDR1 LNHNV, CDR2 YYDKDF (reference sequence). The DNA for the CDR3 is TGTGCCACCAGCAGAGATGGACTAGCGGGAGCTGAGCAGTTCTTC. Translation gives CATSRDGLAGAEQFF.

The V gene is TRBV28, the J gene TRBJ1-1; D remains ambiguous. Trimming left V 5 bases short and J 5 bases short, with 15 bases between. The CDR3 spans 14 residues. Germline V gene data show CDR1 as MDHEN and CDR2 as SYDVKM. CDR3 in amino acids: CASSPRERRTEAFF. Written as DNA, the CDR3 is TGTGCCAGCAGTCCACGGGAGCGAAGGACTGAAGCTTTCTTT.

This clone was seen just once. Other DNA variants within this sample encode the same CDR3. The chain employs TRBV5-1 and TRBJ1-5; maybe TRBD1 (6 bases). The V gene lost 5 bases and the J gene lost 4 bases, with 13 bases spanning the gap. CDR1 is SGHRS, CDR2 YFSETQ, per germline. This CDR3 comprises 14 residues. CDR3 protein: CASSLEGGNQPQHF. As DNA, the CDR3 is TGCGCCAGCAGTCTGGAGGGGGGAAATCAGCCCCAGCATTTT.

The rearrangement links TRBV18 to TRBJ2-7; the D gene is possibly TRBD2 (6 bases). CDR1 and CDR2 (germline): KGHSH, LQKENI. Deletions cut 1 base from V and 0 bases from J, with 13 bases between. This CDR3 region has 16 residues. CDR3 nucleotide sequence: TGTGCCAGCTCACCACGGGCGGGGTCGAGCTCCTACGAGCAGTACTTC. Protein product: CASSPRAGSSSYEQYF. Full variable domain (outside the CDR3, taken from reference TRBV18 and TRBJ2-7): NAGVMQNPRHLVRRRGQEARLRCSPMKGHSHVYWYRQLPEEGLKFMVYLQKENIIDESGMPKERFSAEFPKEGPSILRIQQVVRGDSAAYFCASSPRAGSSSYEQYFGPGTRLTVT.